What follows describes a single T cell receptor (beta chain). The antigen remains undetermined. The data are from a study of PD-L1 blockade in urothelial cancer. At the level of the study: A median blood sample held around 130,000 T cells and under 85,000 unique TCRs. Study-wide findings and caveats: It was durable-benefit patients whose tumor-associated blood clones expanded more at 3 weeks.

Time point here: pretreatment peripheral blood. Per-patient samples, pretreatment and on-treatment, numbered 1 to 8. Templates that were synthetic TCR analogs were spiked into each PCR. Libraries were prepared by immunoSEQ multiplex PCR; TCRdb keeps only in-frame clonotypes and omits some of them. Of 60,000 to 65,000 clones in the sample, 81% were seen once. Sequencing was performed on PBMCs, taken around atezolizumab (anti-PD-L1) treatment. The source is a man aged 70-80 years with urothelial cancer.

The CDR3 nucleotides are TGTGCCAGCAGCGTAGGAGGCTTCCAAGAGACCCAGTACTTC. This gives the protein CASSVGGFQETQYF. The chain couples TRBV9 to TRBJ2-5; D gene uncertain. The V gene's germline CDR1 is SGDLS and CDR2 YYNGEE. V was pared by 0 bases and J by 1 base, with 7 bases between. There are 14 residues in the CDR3.